This TCR beta chain was found in a study of cytomegalovirus exposure and HLA in healthy donors. The repertoire was sequenced with immunoSEQ multiplex PCR; TCRdb's copy has only in-frame clones and lacks some. The table includes some 130,000 clones, about 80% detected once. V shed 8 bases and J 2 bases; nucleotides not matched to a gene: 4. The CDR3 length is 14 residues. CDR1 and CDR2 from the germline V gene are SGHRS and YFSETQ. Comment on this clone: What it binds is unknown.

General study results and limits: High specificity and sensitivity for cytomegalovirus status were reported for the classifier.

Sequencing was performed on PBMCs. The V gene is TRBV5-1, the J gene TRBJ2-5; the match to TRBD2 covers 12 bases. This sequence originates from a man between 25 and 39 years old in good health and CMV-seropositive. This CDR3 is CASRTSGIQETQYF. CDR3 in DNA: TGCGCCAGTCGGACTAGCGGGATACAAGAGACCCAGTACTTC.